What follows is one T cell receptor (beta chain) and its context. Its antigen is still unknown. Per-base qualities were not stored, and no clone one base away is much larger. This entry is derived from a study of CD4 and CD8 cells across lung adenocarcinoma regions (dated by TCRdb to the late 2010s). Background on the whole study: The study compared tumor centers with tumor margins to examine intratumor heterogeneity of the T cell receptor repertoire.

The donors were patients who had localized lung adenocarcinoma, which is a subtype of non-small cell lung cancer. The centers of localized lung adenocarcinomas were where the samples came from. For TCR repertoire analysis, CD4+ T cells taken from tumor tissue were profiled apart from CD8+ T cells. Libraries came from PCR. The listed sequencing device is HiSeq X Ten. TCRdb trimmed the raw reads at Q25, called clones with MiXCR and kept productive beta chains. Each CDR3 protein appears once, grouped with its most common genes and DNA. A total of 2,000 to 2,500 distinct CDR3 sequences appear in this sample, 67% of them only once. The biggest ten clones account for approximately 23% of the sample. Material: CD4+ T cells from the center of a lung tumor. Sample cell subset or site, as interpreted from the label and publication: tumor center region. This receptor was taken from a female donor with lung adenocarcinoma. The CD4 and CD8 labels of this study may be unreliable.

At the DNA level, the sequence is TGTGCCAGCAGGATGACAGTAAATGAACCTGAAGCTTTCTTT. The translation is CASRMTVNEPEAFF. The V and J genes are TRBV6-1 and TRBJ1-1; the D segment could be TRBD1, given 5 matching bases. V is reduced by 6 bases and J by 6 bases, leaving a spacing of 17 bases between them. The germline V gene sets CDR1 to MNHNS and CDR2 to SASEGT. Including the terminal cysteine and phenylalanine, the CDR3 comprises 14 residues. The retained sequence is limited to the CDR3, 42 bases, with the frame set at the first base.